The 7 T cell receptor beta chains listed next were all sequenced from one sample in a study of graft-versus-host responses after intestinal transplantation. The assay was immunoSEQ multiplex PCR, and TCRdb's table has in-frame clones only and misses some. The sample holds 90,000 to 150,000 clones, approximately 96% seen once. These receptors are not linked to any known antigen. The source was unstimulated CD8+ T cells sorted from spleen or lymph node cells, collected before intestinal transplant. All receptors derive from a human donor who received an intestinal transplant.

This CDR3 reads CASSQETDRPTGELFF. CDR3 in DNA: TGCGCCAGCAGCCAAGAAACAGACAGACCCACCGGGGAGCTGTTTTTT. The rearrangement links TRBV4-3 to TRBJ2-2; tentatively, D is TRBD1 (5 bases). The V and J ends lost 0 bases and 4 bases respectively, with 12 bases between them. The CDR3 spans 16 residues. Per the germline V gene, CDR1 is LGHNA and CDR2 is YSLEER.

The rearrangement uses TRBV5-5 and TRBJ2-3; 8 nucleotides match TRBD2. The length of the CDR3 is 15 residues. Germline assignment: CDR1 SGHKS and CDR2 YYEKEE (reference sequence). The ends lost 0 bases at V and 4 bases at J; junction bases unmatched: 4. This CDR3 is CASSLAGGFADTQYF. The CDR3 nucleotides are TGTGCCAGCAGCTTGGCGGGAGGGTTCGCAGATACGCAGTATTTT.

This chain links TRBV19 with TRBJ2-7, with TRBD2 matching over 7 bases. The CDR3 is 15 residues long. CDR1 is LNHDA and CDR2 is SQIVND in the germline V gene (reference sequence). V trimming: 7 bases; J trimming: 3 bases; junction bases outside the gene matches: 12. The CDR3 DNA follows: TGTGCCAGTAAGCCTAGCGGTCCGGGGAGCTACGAGCAGTACTTC. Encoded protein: CASKPSGPGSYEQYF.

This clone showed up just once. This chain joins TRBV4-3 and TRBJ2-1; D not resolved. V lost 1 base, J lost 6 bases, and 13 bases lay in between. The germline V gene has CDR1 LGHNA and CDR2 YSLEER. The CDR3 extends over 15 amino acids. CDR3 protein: CASSQGSGPGNEQFF. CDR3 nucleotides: TGCGCCAGCAGCCAAGGGTCCGGGCCAGGCAATGAGCAGTTCTTC.

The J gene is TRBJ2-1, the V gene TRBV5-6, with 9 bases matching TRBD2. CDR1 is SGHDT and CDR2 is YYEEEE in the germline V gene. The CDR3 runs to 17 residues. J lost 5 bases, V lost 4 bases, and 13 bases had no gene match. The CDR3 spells CASSGGAGGFFNNEQFF. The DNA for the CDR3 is TGTGCCAGCAGCGGAGGGGCGGGAGGGTTCTTTAACAATGAGCAGTTCTTC.

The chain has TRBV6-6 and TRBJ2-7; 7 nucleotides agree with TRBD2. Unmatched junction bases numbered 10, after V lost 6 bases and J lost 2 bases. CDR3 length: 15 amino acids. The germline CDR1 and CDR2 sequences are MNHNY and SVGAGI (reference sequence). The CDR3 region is CASRPASGRPYEQYF. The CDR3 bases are TGTGCCAGCAGACCCGCTAGCGGAAGACCCTACGAGCAGTACTTC.

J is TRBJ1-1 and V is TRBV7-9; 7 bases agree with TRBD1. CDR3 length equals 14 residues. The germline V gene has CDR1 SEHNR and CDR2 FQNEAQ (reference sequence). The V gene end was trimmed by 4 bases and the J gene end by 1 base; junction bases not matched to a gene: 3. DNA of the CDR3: TGTGCCAGCAGCTCCAGGGGGGAGAACACTGAAGCTTTCTTT. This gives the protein CASSSRGENTEAFF.